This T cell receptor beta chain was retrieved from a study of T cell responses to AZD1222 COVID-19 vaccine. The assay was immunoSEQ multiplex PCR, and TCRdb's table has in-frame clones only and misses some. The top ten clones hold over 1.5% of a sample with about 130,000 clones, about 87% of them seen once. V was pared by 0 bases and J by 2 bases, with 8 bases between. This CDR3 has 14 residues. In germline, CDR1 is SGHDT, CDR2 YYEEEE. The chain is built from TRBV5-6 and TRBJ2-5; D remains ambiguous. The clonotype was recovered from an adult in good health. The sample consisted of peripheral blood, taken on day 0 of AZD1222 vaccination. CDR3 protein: CASSLVGRQETQYF. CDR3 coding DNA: TGTGCCAGCAGCTTGGTAGGGCGTCAAGAGACCCAGTACTTC.